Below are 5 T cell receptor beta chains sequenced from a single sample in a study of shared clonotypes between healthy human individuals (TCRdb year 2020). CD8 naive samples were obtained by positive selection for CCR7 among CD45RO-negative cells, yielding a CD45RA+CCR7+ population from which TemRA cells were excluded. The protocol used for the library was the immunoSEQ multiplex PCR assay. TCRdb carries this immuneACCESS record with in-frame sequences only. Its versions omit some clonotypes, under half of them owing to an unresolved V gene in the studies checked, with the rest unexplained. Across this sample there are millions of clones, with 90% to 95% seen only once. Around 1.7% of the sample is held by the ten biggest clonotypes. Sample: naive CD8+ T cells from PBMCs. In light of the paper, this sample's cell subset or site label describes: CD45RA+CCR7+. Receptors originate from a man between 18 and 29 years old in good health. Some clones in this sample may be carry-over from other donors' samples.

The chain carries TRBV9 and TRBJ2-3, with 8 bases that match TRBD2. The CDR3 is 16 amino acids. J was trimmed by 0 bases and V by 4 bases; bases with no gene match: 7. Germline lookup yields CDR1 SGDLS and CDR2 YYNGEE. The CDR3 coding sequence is TGTGCCAGCAGCCCGAGCGGGAGCATAAGCACAGATACGCAGTATTTT. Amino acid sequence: CASSPSGSISTDTQYF.

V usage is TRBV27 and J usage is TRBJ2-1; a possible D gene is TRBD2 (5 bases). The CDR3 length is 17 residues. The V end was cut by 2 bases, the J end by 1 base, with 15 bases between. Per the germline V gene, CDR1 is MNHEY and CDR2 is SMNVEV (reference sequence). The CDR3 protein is CASSLPEGVGSYNEQFF. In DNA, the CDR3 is TGTGCCAGCAGTTTACCCGAGGGAGTCGGGTCCTACAATGAGCAGTTCTTC.

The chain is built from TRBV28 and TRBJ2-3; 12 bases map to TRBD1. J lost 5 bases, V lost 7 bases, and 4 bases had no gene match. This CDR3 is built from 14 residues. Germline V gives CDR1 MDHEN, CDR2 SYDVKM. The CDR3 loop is CASMGQGALDTQYF. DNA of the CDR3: TGTGCCAGCATGGGACAGGGGGCTTTAGATACGCAGTATTTT.

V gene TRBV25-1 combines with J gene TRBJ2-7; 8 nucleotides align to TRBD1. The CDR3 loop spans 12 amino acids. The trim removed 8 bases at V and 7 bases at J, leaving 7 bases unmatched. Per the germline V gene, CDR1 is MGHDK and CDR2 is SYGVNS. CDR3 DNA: TGTGCCAGCGGGGACAGGCCCTGGGAGCAGTACTTC. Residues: CASGDRPWEQYF.

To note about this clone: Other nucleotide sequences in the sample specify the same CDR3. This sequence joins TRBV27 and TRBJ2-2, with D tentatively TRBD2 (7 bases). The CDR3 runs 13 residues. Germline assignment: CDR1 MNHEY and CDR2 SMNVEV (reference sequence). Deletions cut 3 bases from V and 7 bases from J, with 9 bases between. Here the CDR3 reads CASSLGGGGELFF. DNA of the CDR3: TGTGCCAGCAGTTTGGGAGGGGGCGGGGAGCTGTTTTTT.